The rows below give T cell receptor beta chains drawn from one sample of a study of T cell changes during pregnancy in multiple sclerosis. The repertoire was sequenced with immunoSEQ multiplex PCR; TCRdb's copy has only in-frame clones and lacks some. The sample contains about 59,000 clones, nearly 95% of which appear only once. This specimen was CD8+ T cells from peripheral blood mononuclear cells, taken in the third trimester of pregnancy. Every receptor here comes from a female donor with multiple sclerosis, enrolled in a pregnancy study. Each CDR3 is given with its conserved first and last residue. A D gene is named only where the DNA matches it firmly. Size is stated for part of the rows, as once, few or many counts, or as a class when the clone is expanded.

DNA,CDR3,V,J,D,size
TGTGCCAGTAGTCGCCAGACTAGCGGATACAATGAGCAGTTCTTC,CASSRQTSGYNEQFF,TRBV19,TRBJ2-1,TRBD2,-
TGCGCCAGCAGCCAAGACTTTAGGACAGGGTCCTACGAGCAGTACTTC,CASSQDFRTGSYEQYF,TRBV4-3,TRBJ2-7,TRBD1,-
TGTGCCAGCAGTTACCAGACCCTAGCGGGAGCGGGAGATACGCAGTATTTT,CASSYQTLAGAGDTQYF,TRBV27,TRBJ2-3,TRBD2,-
TGTGCCAGCAGTTACACCGGAGGGACTGAAGCTTTCTTT,CASSYTGGTEAFF,TRBV6-5,TRBJ1-1,-,-
TGTGCCAGCAGTGGGACAGGGACTGGAGAGACCCAGTACTTC,CASSGTGTGETQYF,TRBV25-1,TRBJ2-5,TRBD1,-
TGTGCCAGCAGCCCACCGACAGGGTTCCTAAATGAGCAGTTCTTC,CASSPPTGFLNEQFF,TRBV9,TRBJ2-1,TRBD1,once
TGTGCCAGCAGCTTGAACACAGATTCCGCAGATACGCAGTATTTT,CASSLNTDSADTQYF,TRBV5-4,TRBJ2-3,-,-
TGTGCCAGCAGTCCGTGGGACAGCCCTCCATACACCTTC,CASSPWDSPPYTF,TRBV28,TRBJ1-2,TRBD1,-
TGTGCCAGCGGACCCCCGAGGGTTCCTTATGGCTACACCTTC,CASGPPRVPYGYTF,TRBV9,TRBJ1-2,-,-
TGTGCCAGCAGCTTAACGAAAAGGGGTGCCGGGGAGCTGTTTTTT,CASSLTKRGAGELFF,TRBV7-3,TRBJ2-2,-,-
TGCAGCGTTGAAGGGGGGCAGACAGAGACCCAGTACTTC,CSVEGGQTETQYF,TRBV29-1,TRBJ2-5,-,-
TGTGCCAGCAGTCACTCCGGACAGGGGGCCTTCTATGGCTACACCTTC,CASSHSGQGAFYGYTF,TRBV27,TRBJ1-2,TRBD1,-
TGTGCCAGCAGCTTAGGGCGGGGTCTTAACTATGGCTACACCTTC,CASSLGRGLNYGYTF,TRBV7-8,TRBJ1-2,-,-
TGTGCCAGCAGCGCCGCCTCAGGGAGGGGGGAAAAACTGTTTTTT,CASSAASGRGEKLFF,TRBV9,TRBJ1-4,-,once
TGTGCCAGCAGCTGGACGGGAGGGGATGAGCAGTTCTTC,CASSWTGGDEQFF,TRBV11-1,TRBJ2-1,TRBD2,once
TGTGCCAGCAGTTTGGGACAGGGGTTCAGGACTGAAGCTTTCTTT,CASSLGQGFRTEAFF,TRBV6-1,TRBJ1-1,TRBD1,-
TGCGCCAGCAGTCAAATTGATAAGCGACTGTTTTTT,CASSQIDKRLFF,TRBV4-1,TRBJ1-4,-,few
TGTGCCAGCAGAGACAGCCCCTACAATGAGCAGTTCTTC,CASRDSPYNEQFF,TRBV6-1,TRBJ2-1,-,-
TGCGCCAGCAGTCATACACCGTTAAGCGAGCAGTACTTC,CASSHTPLSEQYF,TRBV23-1,TRBJ2-7,-,-
TGTGCCAGTAGCCTCGGCGGGGACTCCTACGAGCAGTACTTC,CASSLGGDSYEQYF,TRBV19,TRBJ2-7,-,-
TGTGCCAGCAGCTTGCCCTCGGCAGGCTATGCCTTGAGCGAGCAGTACTTC,CASSLPSAGYALSEQYF,TRBV7-2,TRBJ2-7,-,-
TGTGCCAGCAGTGCTCCTAGCGAGCGGGATGAGCAGTTCTTC,CASSAPSERDEQFF,TRBV6-1,TRBJ2-1,-,-
TGTGCCAGCAGCTCCGTTGGGGGCGGGAGGCGCTACGAGCAGTACTTC,CASSSVGGGRRYEQYF,TRBV13,TRBJ2-7,TRBD2,-
TGTGCCATCAGTACAGGGGACTACAATGAGCAGTTCTTC,CAISTGDYNEQFF,TRBV10-3,TRBJ2-1,TRBD1,-
TGTGCCAGCAGTTACTCGACAAGGGGGAACACTGAAGCTTTCTTT,CASSYSTRGNTEAFF,TRBV6-5,TRBJ1-1,-,-
TGTGCCAGCAGTTTAGCAGGGGGCATCTACGAGCAGTACTTC,CASSLAGGIYEQYF,TRBV28,TRBJ2-7,TRBD1,-
TGTGCCAGCAGCTCAGCGACAGGGGCCAGCACAGATACGCAGTATTTT,CASSSATGASTDTQYF,TRBV5-4,TRBJ2-3,TRBD1,-
TGTGCCAGCAGCTCACCTGGACAGGGGGCCTACGAGCAGTACTTC,CASSSPGQGAYEQYF,TRBV27,TRBJ2-7,TRBD1,once
TGTGCCAGCAGCTCTGACAGGGAGCCTAATCAGCCCCAGCATTTT,CASSSDREPNQPQHF,TRBV7-9,TRBJ1-5,TRBD1,-
TGTGCCACCAGCGTCCGGGGCCCTGATAGCGGTACGAACACCGGGGAGCTGTTTTTT,CATSVRGPDSGTNTGELFF,TRBV15,TRBJ2-2,-,-
TGCGCCAGCAGCCAAGTGGAGGGGTTGCGGAGCTATGGCTACACCTTC,CASSQVEGLRSYGYTF,TRBV4-1,TRBJ1-2,-,-
TGCGCCAGCAGCTTGGTAAGCGGAGCGGGCCGTCTTACAAAATGGGAGCAGTTCTTC,CASSLVSGAGRLTKWEQFF,TRBV5-1,TRBJ2-1,-,-
TGTGCCAGCAGCCCAGGGGTGCACTATGGCTACACCTTC,CASSPGVHYGYTF,TRBV13,TRBJ1-2,-,-
TGTGCCAGCAGCACCAGAGGGGGCATAGCTTTCTTT,CASSTRGGIAFF,TRBV7-8,TRBJ1-1,TRBD1,-
TGTGCCAGTAGTAGGACAGGGGGCGGTCAGCCCCAGCATTTT,CASSRTGGGQPQHF,TRBV19,TRBJ1-5,TRBD1,-
TGTGCCAGCAGTTTATCGGGACAGGGATATGGCTACACCTTC,CASSLSGQGYGYTF,TRBV27,TRBJ1-2,TRBD1,-
TGTGCCAGTAGTATGGGGACAGGGAATGGCTACACCTTC,CASSMGTGNGYTF,TRBV19,TRBJ1-2,TRBD1,-
TGTGCCAGGTTCAGGGGGCGCTACGAGCAGTACTTC,CARFRGRYEQYF,TRBV2,TRBJ2-7,TRBD1,-
TGTGCCAGCAGTGCCCCGGGACAGGGGGCGTTGGCCACTGAAGCTTTCTTT,CASSAPGQGALATEAFF,TRBV28,TRBJ1-1,TRBD1,few
TGTGCCAGCAGGGATTCACAGGGTTACGAGCAGTACTTC,CASRDSQGYEQYF,TRBV2,TRBJ2-7,-,-
TGCGCCAGCAGTGAGAAGGTGCCGGTAGCCGCGGAAACCCAGTACTTC,CASSEKVPVAAETQYF,TRBV10-1,TRBJ2-5,-,few
TGTGCCAGCAGTTTCCCTGGAGACTACAATGAGCAGTTCTTC,CASSFPGDYNEQFF,TRBV27,TRBJ2-1,-,-
TGTGCCAGCAGCCCGAAAACGTGGAGGGACGACACTGAAGCTTTCTTT,CASSPKTWRDDTEAFF,TRBV28,TRBJ1-1,-,-
TGTGCCAGCAGCTTAGTCACAGCCAACTACGAGCAGTACTTC,CASSLVTANYEQYF,TRBV7-9,TRBJ2-7,-,once
TGTGCCAGCAGAACCGGACAGGGACCCTACGAGCAGTACTTC,CASRTGQGPYEQYF,TRBV27,TRBJ2-7,TRBD1,-
TGTGCCAGCAGTGAATTGGACAGAAGCACCGGGGAGCTGTTTTTT,CASSELDRSTGELFF,TRBV2,TRBJ2-2,-,-
TGTGCCAGCAGTACCCCCGGGGCGGGAGGGGAGACCCAGTACTTC,CASSTPGAGGETQYF,TRBV6-5,TRBJ2-5,TRBD2,-